This entry features one T cell receptor beta chain sequence. Assignments of participants to cohorts depended upon their own reported clinical history. This sample stems from a study of blood T cell repertoires in COVID-19. Overall study: The United States, Italy and Spain were the sources of the acute and convalescent COVID-19 samples.

Per the original methods: By means of reference gene primer amplification, nucleated cell counts were estimated. TCRdb's table, derived via immunoSEQ multiplex PCR, lists solely in-frame clones and lacks some. For V, J and clone size, that table is used; D and trimming come from the DNA. The sample contains around 230,000 clones, around four fifths of which appear only once. CDR3 length: 16 residues. The chain is built from TRBV21-1 and TRBJ2-7; the tabulated D call, TRBD2, remains unverified against the DNA. TRBV21-1 is recorded as a pseudogene. The sequencing input was PBMCs or T cells enriched from blood (not recorded which). The clonotype was recovered from a man aged 40-49 years who had recovered from COVID-19. CDR3 loop: CASILSLRGARYEQYF. The DNA for the CDR3 is TGTGCCAGCATCTTAAGCCTCCGGGGGGCGCGGTACGAGCAGTACTTC.